The T cell receptor (beta chain) under discussion was sequenced for a study of shared clonotypes between healthy human individuals. Trimming cost V 0 bases and J 9 bases, with 16 bases left between them. This CDR3 region has 15 residues. From germline, CDR1 is SGDLS and CDR2 YYNGEE. Data came from immunoSEQ multiplex PCR; TCRdb stores just in-frame clones and leaves some out. Of 2 million to 3 million clones listed, 90% to 95% are singletons. Sequencing was performed on naive CD4+ T cells from PBMCs. Subset: CD45RA+ positively selected. This chain joins TRBV9 and TRBJ2-1, with D possibly matching TRBD2 (5 bases). This sequence originates from a man aged 18 to 35 in good health. Some clones in this sample may be carry-over from other donors' samples. The CDR3 nucleotides are TGTGCCAGCAGCGTAGCTCCCGCGCTAGAGGGTGAGCAGTTCTTC. Translating it yields CASSVAPALEGEQFF.